Below are 16 T cell receptor beta chains sequenced from a single sample in a study of blood T cell repertoires in COVID-19. Clones were read by immunoSEQ multiplex PCR, and TCRdb kept only the in-frame ones, dropping some. This sample carries about 260,000 clones, around 89% of them seen once, and the ten largest clones take 0.85% to 0.9%. The sample taken for sequencing was PBMCs or T cells enriched from blood (not recorded which). These receptors were collected from a man aged 45-65 years who had been exposed to COVID-19.

Written as DNA, the CDR3 is TGTGCCAGCAGCCCTGACAGGTTCGGCAATCAGCCCCAGCATTTT. Its translation: CASSPDRFGNQPQHF. The chain couples TRBV7-9 to TRBJ1-5, with D possibly being TRBD1 (6 bases). Germline V lookup: CDR1 SEHNR, CDR2 FQNEAQ (reference sequence). The CDR3 runs to 15 residues. Trimming cost V 5 bases and J 2 bases, with 13 bases left between them.

The J gene is TRBJ1-2, the V gene TRBV30; TRBD1 is a possible D gene (6 bases). This CDR3 region has 17 residues. Germline lookup yields CDR1 GTSNPN and CDR2 SVGIG (reference sequence). Between the trimmed V and J ends, which lost 0 bases and 5 bases, there was a span of 22 bases. The CDR3 DNA is TGTGCCTGGAGTGTACGGGGGGGGCCCAGTCTTTGGTATGGCTACACCTTC. As protein: CAWSVRGGPSLWYGYTF. The variable domain in full, completed from reference TRBV30 and TRBJ1-2, reads SQTIHQWPATLVQPVGSPLSLECTVEGTSNPNLYWYRQAAGRGLQLLFYSVGIGQISSEVPQNLSASRPQDRQFILSSKKLLLSDSGFYLCAWSVRGGPSLWYGYTFGSGTRLTVV.

This rearrangement joins TRBV2 to TRBJ2-7; 7 bases fit TRBD1. V lost 4 bases to trimming and J lost 4 bases; unmatched junction nucleotides: 7. CDR1 is SNHLY, CDR2 FYNNEI, per germline. This CDR3 is 14 amino acids long. The CDR3 spells CASSGYRGSYEQYF. The CDR3 region has the DNA TGTGCCAGCAGTGGCTACAGGGGTTCGTACGAGCAGTACTTC.

The chain couples TRBV5-1 to TRBJ2-3; a possible D gene is TRBD1 (5 bases). The V end lost 0 bases, the J end lost 4 bases, and 15 bases lay between the germline ends. The CDR3 is made up of 16 amino acids. The germline V gene has CDR1 SGHRS and CDR2 YFSETQ. In DNA, the CDR3 is TGCGCCAGCAGCTTGGCGGCTCAGGGCGGCGCAGATACGCAGTATTTT. Residues: CASSLAAQGGADTQYF.

The chain recombines TRBV5-6 with TRBJ1-2; D unclear. The CDR3 has 16 amino acids. The ends were cut back, 0 bases at V and 1 base at J, with 13 bases in the middle. Germline assignment: CDR1 SGHDT and CDR2 YYEEEE. The CDR3 reads CASSLGRRNVNYGYTF. The CDR3 DNA is TGTGCCAGCAGCTTGGGGCGGAGAAACGTTAACTATGGCTACACCTTC.

The J gene is TRBJ1-1, the V gene TRBV18, with 8 positions matching TRBD1. This CDR3 is built from 14 residues. The V and J ends lost 3 bases and 5 bases, in that order; junction bases with no gene match: 5. Looked up from germline, CDR1 is KGHSH and CDR2 is LQKENI. The CDR3 loop is CASSPSTGETEAFF. CDR3 DNA: TGTGCCAGCTCACCTTCGACAGGGGAGACTGAAGCTTTCTTT.

This rearrangement joins TRBV2 to TRBJ2-3; a weak D match, TRBD2 (6 bases). Germline V gene sequence: CDR1 SNHLY, CDR2 FYNNEI. Deletions cut 11 bases from V and 3 bases from J, with 21 bases between. The CDR3 runs 15 residues. CDR3 amino acids: CASRAPGGRTDTQYF. The DNA for the CDR3 is TGTGCCTCCAGAGCCCCCGGGGGACGTACAGATACGCAGTATTTT.

The chain recombines TRBV28 with TRBJ2-1; 11 bases are shared with TRBD1. CDR3 length equals 15 residues. With 6 bases clipped from V and 7 bases from J, the junction kept 8 bases outside the gene matches. CDR1 and CDR2 (germline): MDHEN, SYDVKM. CDR3 loop: CASRPLGQGANEQFF. The CDR3 bases are TGTGCCAGCAGACCACTAGGACAGGGGGCGAATGAGCAGTTCTTC.

This chain connects TRBV5-1 to TRBJ2-3; no reliable D call. From germline, CDR1 is SGHRS and CDR2 YFSETQ. V lost 4 bases, J lost 0 bases, and 9 bases lay in between. This CDR3 comprises 14 residues. The CDR3 here is CASSLSSSTDTQYF. In DNA, the CDR3 is TGCGCCAGCAGCCTGTCCTCTAGCACAGATACGCAGTATTTT. The variable domain in full, completed from reference TRBV5-1 and TRBJ2-3, reads KAGVTQTPRYLIKTRGQQVTLSCSPISGHRSVSWYQQTPGQGLQFLFEYFSETQRNKGNFPGRFSGRQFSNSRSEMNVSTLELGDSALYLCASSLSSSTDTQYFGPGTRLTVL.

This clone was observed a handful of times. The chain employs TRBV28 and TRBJ2-5; 9 positions agree with TRBD2. Germline CDR1 reads MDHEN; CDR2 reads SYDVKM. This CDR3 has 13 amino acids. Trimming took 6 bases from V and 5 from J; bases not matched to a gene: 4. The CDR3 reads CASSLSGSETQYF. In DNA, the CDR3 is TGTGCCAGCAGCCTTAGCGGGAGTGAGACCCAGTACTTC. Variable domain in full (rest from reference TRBV28 and TRBJ2-5): DVKVTQSSRYLVKRTGEKVFLECVQDMDHENMFWYRQDPGLGLRLIYFSYDVKMKEKGDIPEGYSVSREKKERFSLILESASTNQTSMYLCASSLSGSETQYFGPGTRLLVL.

This chain joins TRBV12-3 or TRBV12-4 and TRBJ1-5; TRBD1 matches at 7 bases. The CDR3 has 13 residues. Losses at the gene ends were 7 bases for V and 4 bases for J; bases not matched to a gene: 4. In DNA form, the CDR3 reads TGTGCCAGCACCAGGGACAGAAATCAGCCCCAGCATTTT. This gives the protein CASTRDRNQPQHF.

The V call is TRBV12-3 or TRBV12-4, the J call TRBJ2-7; D not resolved. The V end was cut by 3 bases, the J end by 3 bases, with 9 bases between. The CDR3 sequence is 13 residues long. The CDR3 DNA follows: TGTGCCAGCAGTTTCACAGATAACTACGAGCAGTACTTC. It yields the protein CASSFTDNYEQYF.

The chain carries TRBV4-1 and TRBJ1-2, with 7 positions matching TRBD1. V lost 1 base, J lost 2 bases, and 1 base stayed unmatched. The CDR3 is 14 residues long. Germline V gene data show CDR1 as MGHRA and CDR2 as YSYEKL. The CDR3 spells CASSQGTGNYGYTF. Written as DNA, the CDR3 is TGCGCCAGCAGCCAAGGGACAGGCAACTATGGCTACACCTTC.

This clone was picked up one time. The CDR3 region has the DNA TGCGCCAGCTCAGACAGTAGTTACGAGCAGTACGTC. The encoded protein is CASSDSSYEQYV. The rearrangement uses TRBV23-1 and TRBJ2-7; possible D gene TRBD1, 5 bases. TRBV23-1 is classed as an ORF, of uncertain function. With 8 bases removed from V and 4 bases from J, the gap between germline ends came to 12 bases. The CDR3 sequence is 12 residues long.

The CDR3: CASGKQGFAEKLFF. For the CDR3, the DNA is TGTGCCAGCGGCAAACAGGGTTTCGCTGAAAAACTGTTTTTT. This chain uses TRBV6-5 with TRBJ1-4; TRBD1 might be the D (6 bases). The CDR3 runs 14 residues. Between the trimmed V and J ends, which lost 8 bases and 7 bases, there was a span of 17 bases. CDR1 and CDR2 from the germline V gene are MNHEY and SVGAGI.

The chain carries TRBV5-1 and TRBJ1-2; no firm D call. Germline CDR1 and CDR2: SGHRS and YFSETQ. The CDR3 runs 14 residues. V was shortened by 0 bases and J by 2 bases, with 8 bases between the two germline ends. The chain's CDR3 is CASSLDSRNYGYTF. In DNA form, the CDR3 reads TGCGCCAGCAGCTTGGACAGTAGAAACTATGGCTACACCTTC.